A single sample is the source of the 6 T cell receptor beta chains below, sequenced in a study of radiotherapy plus CTLA-4 blockade in lung cancer. Sequencing used immunoSEQ multiplex PCR; TCRdb keeps in-frame clones, though not all of them. There are about 45,000 clones in the sample; approximately 70% occur only once, and 3% to 4.5% lies in the top ten. This material consisted of peripheral blood, taken from a patient treated with radiotherapy plus ipilimumab. The receptors come from a human donor with non-small cell lung cancer who had a complete response to radiotherapy plus ipilimumab.

V and J are TRBV7-2 and TRBJ2-3, with TRBD1 as a possible D gene (6 bases). The CDR3 spans 13 residues. Germline CDR1 SGHTA, CDR2 FQGNSA. Trimming removed 5 bases from V and 8 bases from J, with 14 bases in between. The chain's CDR3 is CASSPTLGGTQYF. The CDR3 DNA is TGTGCCAGCAGCCCAACCCTAGGGGGTACGCAGTATTTT.

The chain combines TRBV5-6 with TRBJ2-1, with D tentatively TRBD1 (5 bases). Germline assignment: CDR1 SGHDT and CDR2 YYEEEE. The CDR3 loop spans 13 amino acids. Trimming stripped 7 bases from V and 4 bases from J, with 12 bases between. The CDR3 reads CASRKTAYNEQFF. As DNA, the CDR3 is TGTGCCAGCCGAAAGACAGCTTACAATGAGCAGTTCTTC.

This rearrangement joins TRBV18 to TRBJ2-3, with TRBD1 matching over 8 bases. Germline trimming cut 1 base from V and 2 bases from J; bases unmatched to any gene: 5. CDR1 is KGHSH and CDR2 is LQKENI in the germline V gene. CDR3 length: 16 amino acids. CDR3 sequence: CASSPRTGKYTDTQYF. In DNA form, the CDR3 reads TGTGCCAGCTCACCACGGACAGGGAAATACACAGATACGCAGTATTTT.

J is TRBJ1-3 and V is TRBV6-1; D is perhaps TRBD1 (5 bases). V lost 4 bases and J 1 base, leaving 11 bases between the germline ends. Germline loops: CDR1 MNHNS, CDR2 SASEGT. The CDR3 loop spans 15 amino acids. The chain's CDR3 is CASSVGGNSGNTIYF. CDR3 sequence (DNA): TGTGCCAGCAGTGTCGGGGGTAATTCTGGAAACACCATATATTTT.

This clone was seen a few times. This sequence joins TRBV30 and TRBJ2-7; D is possibly TRBD1 (5 bases). Germline V CDR1 and CDR2: GTSNPN, SVGIG (reference sequence). V lost 1 base and J lost 2, with 9 bases in between. CDR3 length equals 13 residues. CDR3 nucleotides: TGTGCCTGGAGTGAGGCAGGGCCCTACGAGCAGTACTTC. This gives the protein CAWSEAGPYEQYF.

The chain has TRBV30 and TRBJ1-3; D remains ambiguous. Trimming removed 0 bases at V and 0 bases at J, with 15 bases between. Per germline, CDR1 GTSNPN and CDR2 SVGIG (reference sequence). The CDR3 is 17 residues long. The CDR3 sequence is CAWSVRRRPVSGNTIYF. The CDR3 DNA sequence: TGTGCCTGGAGTGTAAGGCGGAGGCCGGTCTCTGGAAACACCATATATTTT.